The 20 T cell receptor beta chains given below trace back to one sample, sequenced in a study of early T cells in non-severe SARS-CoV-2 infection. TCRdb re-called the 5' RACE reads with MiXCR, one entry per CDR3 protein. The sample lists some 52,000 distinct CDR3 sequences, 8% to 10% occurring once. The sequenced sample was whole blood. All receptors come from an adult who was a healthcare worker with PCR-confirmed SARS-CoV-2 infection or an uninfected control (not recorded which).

The CDR3 bases are TGCAGCGTTGGGGGGACGTCAGGTATGAACACTGAAGCTTTCTTT. Its translation is CSVGGTSGMNTEAFF. The chain combines TRBV29-1 with TRBJ1-1, with a weak D call TRBD1 (5 bases). The CDR3 spans 15 residues. Trimming pared 4 bases from V and 0 bases from J, leaving 15 bases between. Germline V lookup: CDR1 SQVTM, CDR2 ANQGSEA.

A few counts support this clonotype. CDR3 in DNA: TGCGCCAGCAGCCCGGCACAGGGAGAAATCGAGCAGTACTTC. Translated: CASSPAQGEIEQYF. The V call is TRBV5-1, the J call TRBJ2-7; maybe TRBD1 (6 bases). Per germline, CDR1 SGHRS and CDR2 YFSETQ. The V end lost 4 bases, the J end lost 6 bases, and 17 bases lay between the germline ends. CDR3 length: 14 residues.

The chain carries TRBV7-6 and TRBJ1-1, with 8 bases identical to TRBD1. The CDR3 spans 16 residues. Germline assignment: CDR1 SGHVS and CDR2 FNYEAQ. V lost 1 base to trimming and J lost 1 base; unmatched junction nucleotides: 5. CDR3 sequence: CASSLGTGRGNTEAFF. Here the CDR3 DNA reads TGTGCCAGCAGCTTAGGGACAGGGAGGGGGAACACTGAAGCTTTCTTT.

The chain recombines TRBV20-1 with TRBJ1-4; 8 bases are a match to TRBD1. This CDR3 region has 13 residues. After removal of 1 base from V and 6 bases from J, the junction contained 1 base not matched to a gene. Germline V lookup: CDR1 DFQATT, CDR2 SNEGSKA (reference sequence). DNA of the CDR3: TGCAGTGCTAGAGCGGACAGGGATGAAAAACTGTTTTTT. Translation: CSARADRDEKLFF.

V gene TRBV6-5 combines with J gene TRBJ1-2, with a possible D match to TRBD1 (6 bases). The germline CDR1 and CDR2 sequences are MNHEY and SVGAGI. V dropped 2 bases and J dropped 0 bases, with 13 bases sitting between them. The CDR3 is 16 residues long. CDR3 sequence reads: CASSYDGGTANYGYTF. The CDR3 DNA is TGTGCCAGCAGTTACGATGGGGGCACAGCTAACTATGGCTACACCTTC.

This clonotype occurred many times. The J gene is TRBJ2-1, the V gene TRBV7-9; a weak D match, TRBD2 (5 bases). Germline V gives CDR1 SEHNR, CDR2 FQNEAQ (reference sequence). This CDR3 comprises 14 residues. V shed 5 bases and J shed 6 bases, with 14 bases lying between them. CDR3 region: CASSRVIRGNEQFF. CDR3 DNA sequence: TGTGCCAGCAGCCGAGTAATTCGGGGCAATGAGCAGTTCTTC.

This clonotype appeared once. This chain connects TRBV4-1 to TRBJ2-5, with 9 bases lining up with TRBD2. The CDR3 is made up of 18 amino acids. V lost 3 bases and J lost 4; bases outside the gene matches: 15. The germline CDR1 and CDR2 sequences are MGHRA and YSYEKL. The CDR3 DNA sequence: TGCGCCAGCAGCCATAACAGGATGGCGGGGGGGCTCGGAGAGACCCAGTACTTC. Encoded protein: CASSHNRMAGGLGETQYF.

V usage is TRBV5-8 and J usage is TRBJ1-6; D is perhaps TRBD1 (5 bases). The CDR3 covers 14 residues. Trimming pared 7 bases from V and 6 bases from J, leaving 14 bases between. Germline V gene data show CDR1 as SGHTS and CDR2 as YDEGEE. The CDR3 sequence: CASSSTGGNSPLHF. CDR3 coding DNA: TGTGCCAGCTCCAGCACAGGCGGTAATTCACCCCTCCACTTT.

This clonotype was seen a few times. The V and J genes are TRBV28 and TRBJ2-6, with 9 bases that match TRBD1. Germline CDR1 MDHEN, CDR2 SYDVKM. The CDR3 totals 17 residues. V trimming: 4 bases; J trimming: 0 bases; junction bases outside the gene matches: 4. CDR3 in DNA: TGTGCCAGCAGTTGGGCGACAGGGGGCTCTGGGGCCAACGTCCTGACTTTC. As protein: CASSWATGGSGANVLTF. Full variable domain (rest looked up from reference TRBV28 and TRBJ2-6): DVKVTQSSRYLVKRTGEKVFLECVQDMDHENMFWYRQDPGLGLRLIYFSYDVKMKEKGDIPEGYSVSREKKERFSLILESASTNQTSMYLCASSWATGGSGANVLTFGAGSRLTVL.

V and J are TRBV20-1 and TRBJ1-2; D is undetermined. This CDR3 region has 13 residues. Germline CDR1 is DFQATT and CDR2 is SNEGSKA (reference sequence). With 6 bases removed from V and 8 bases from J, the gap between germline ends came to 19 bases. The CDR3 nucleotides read TGCAGTGCCGGGAGAACTCTTCACCGAGGCTACACCTTC. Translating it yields CSAGRTLHRGYTF.

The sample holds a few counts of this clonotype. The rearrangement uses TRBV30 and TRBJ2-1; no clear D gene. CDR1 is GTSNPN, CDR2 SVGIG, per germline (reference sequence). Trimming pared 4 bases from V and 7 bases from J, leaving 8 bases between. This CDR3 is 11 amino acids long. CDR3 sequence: CAWTTRNEQFF. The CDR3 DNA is TGTGCCTGGACAACTCGGAATGAGCAGTTCTTC.

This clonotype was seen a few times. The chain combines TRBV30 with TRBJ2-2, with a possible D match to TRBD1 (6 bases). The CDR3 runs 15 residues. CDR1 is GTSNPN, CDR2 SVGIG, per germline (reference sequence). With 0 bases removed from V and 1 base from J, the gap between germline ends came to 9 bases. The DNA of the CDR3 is TGTGCCTGGAGTGTTTCCAGGGGGAACACCGGGGAGCTGTTTTTT. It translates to CAWSVSRGNTGELFF.

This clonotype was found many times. The CDR3 loop reads CASSLTHNSPLHF. The CDR3 coding sequence is TGTGCCAGCAGCCTTACACATAATTCACCCCTCCACTTT. The chain combines TRBV3-1 with TRBJ1-6; no reliable D call. Trimming stripped 4 bases from V and 5 bases from J, with 6 bases between. The germline V gene has CDR1 LGHDT and CDR2 YNNKEL (reference sequence). This CDR3 contains 13 residues.

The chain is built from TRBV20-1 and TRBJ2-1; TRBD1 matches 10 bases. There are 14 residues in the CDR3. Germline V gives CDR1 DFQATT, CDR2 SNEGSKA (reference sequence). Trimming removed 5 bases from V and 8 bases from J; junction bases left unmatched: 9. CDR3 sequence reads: CSAPRDRGVYEQFF. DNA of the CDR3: TGCAGTGCTCCACGGGACAGGGGAGTCTATGAGCAGTTCTTC.

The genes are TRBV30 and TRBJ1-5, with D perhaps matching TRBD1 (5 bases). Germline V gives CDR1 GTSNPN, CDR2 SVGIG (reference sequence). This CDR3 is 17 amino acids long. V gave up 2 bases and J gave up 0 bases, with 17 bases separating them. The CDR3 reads CAWSIGHSSYSNQPQHF. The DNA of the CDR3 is TGTGCCTGGAGTATTGGACATTCGTCTTATAGCAATCAGCCCCAGCATTTT.

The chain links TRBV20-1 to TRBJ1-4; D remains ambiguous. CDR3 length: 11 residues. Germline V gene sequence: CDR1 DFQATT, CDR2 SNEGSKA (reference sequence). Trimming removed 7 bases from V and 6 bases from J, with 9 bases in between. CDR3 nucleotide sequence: TGCAGTGTCCGAGGCGATGAAAAACTGTTTTTT. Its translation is CSVRGDEKLFF.

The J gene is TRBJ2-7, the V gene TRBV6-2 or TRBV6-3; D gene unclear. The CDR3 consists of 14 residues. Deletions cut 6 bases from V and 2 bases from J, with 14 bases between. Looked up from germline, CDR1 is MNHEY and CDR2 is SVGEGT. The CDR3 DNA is TGTGCCAGCAGGCCCCCCACGGATACCTACGAGCAGTACTTC. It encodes CASRPPTDTYEQYF.

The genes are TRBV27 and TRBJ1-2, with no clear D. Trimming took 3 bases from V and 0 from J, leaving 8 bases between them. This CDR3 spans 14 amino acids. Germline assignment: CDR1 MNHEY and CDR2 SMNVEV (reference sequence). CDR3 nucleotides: TGTGCCAGCAGTTTCAACGGAGCTAACTATGGCTACACCTTC. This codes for CASSFNGANYGYTF.

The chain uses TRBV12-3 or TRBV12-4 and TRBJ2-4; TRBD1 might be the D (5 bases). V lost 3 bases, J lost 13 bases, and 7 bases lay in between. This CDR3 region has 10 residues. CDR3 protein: CASSLGRQYF. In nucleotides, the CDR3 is TGTGCCAGCAGTTTGGGGCGGCAGTACTTC.

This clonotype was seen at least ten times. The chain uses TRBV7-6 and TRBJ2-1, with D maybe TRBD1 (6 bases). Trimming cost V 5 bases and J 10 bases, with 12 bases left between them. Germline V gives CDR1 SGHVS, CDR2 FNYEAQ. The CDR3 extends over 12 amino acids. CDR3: CASSLNRDEQFF. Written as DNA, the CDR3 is TGTGCCAGCAGCCTTAACAGGGACGAGCAGTTCTTC.